These 8 T cell receptor beta chains came from one sample sequenced in a study of Graves' ophthalmopathy and Graves' hyperthyroidism. For repertoire sequencing, the TCR beta CDR3 regions were amplified from RNA transcripts. The first round was an RT-PCR with HTBI primers, and the second round was a multiplex PCR. TCRdb redid the calling of the multiplex PCR reads with MiXCR, one entry per CDR3 protein. Altogether hundreds of thousands of distinct CDR3 sequences are present, 20% to 25% being singletons, with the ten largest covering around 6.5%. Sequencing was performed on peripheral blood. The origin of the receptors is a woman between 18 and 30 years old with stable Graves' hyperthyroidism. Some clones in this sample may be carry-over from other donors' samples.

This clonotype was counted at least ten times. The chain recombines TRBV30 with TRBJ1-2; TRBD1 might be the D (6 bases). The CDR3 extends over 13 amino acids. The germline V and J ends were trimmed by 1 base and 7 bases, with 13 bases remaining between them. Germline V gene sequence: CDR1 GTSNPN, CDR2 SVGIG (reference sequence). The CDR3 loop is CAWSGVGGGGYTF. CDR3 nucleotide sequence: TGTGCCTGGAGTGGTGTAGGAGGGGGTGGCTACACCTTC.

This clonotype has ten or more counts. The junction and the germline gene differ at one end; a read error may be behind it. J is TRBJ2-5 and V is TRBV11-2, with TRBD2 matching over 14 bases. CDR1 SGHAT and CDR2 FQNNGV come from the germline V gene. This CDR3 spans 17 amino acids. The chain's CDR3 is CAGSYSTSGRAGETQYF. The CDR3 nucleotides read TGTGCCGGCAGCTACTCGACTAGCGGGAGGGCCGGGGAGACCCAGTACTTC.

This clonotype was counted only a few times. Given a much more abundant clone one base away, this may be a read error. This chain connects TRBV29-1 to TRBJ2-5; no reliable D call. CDR1 SQVTM and CDR2 ANQGSEA come from the germline V gene. The CDR3 extends over 12 amino acids. CDR3 amino acids: CSVGQVSETKYF. The CDR3 DNA reads as TGCAGCGTTGGGCAGGTTTCAGAGACCAAGTACTTC.

This rearrangement joins TRBV6-5 to TRBJ2-5; 9 bases agree with TRBD2. This CDR3 region has 16 residues. In germline, CDR1 is MNHEY, CDR2 SVGAGI. With 3 bases clipped from V and 2 bases from J, the junction kept 7 bases outside the gene matches. The CDR3 spells CASSYSGTSRQETQYF. The CDR3 bases are TGTGCCAGCAGTTATTCGGGGACTAGCAGACAAGAGACCCAGTACTTC.

This chain connects TRBV20-1 to TRBJ2-5; TRBD2 matches at 12 bases. Germline assignment: CDR1 DFQATT and CDR2 SNEGSKA (reference sequence). This CDR3 has 14 amino acids. V was pared by 3 bases and J by 5 bases, with 4 bases of the junction left unmatched. CDR3 loop: CSARTSGSTETQYF. CDR3 nucleotide sequence: TGCAGTGCTAGGACTAGCGGGAGTACGGAGACCCAGTACTTC.

The genes are TRBV12-3 or TRBV12-4 and TRBJ1-1; D is perhaps TRBD1 (5 bases). V was cut by 8 bases and J by 2 bases, with 15 bases left in between. The CDR3 consists of 14 residues. The CDR3 bases are TGTGCCAGCGGGAGTACCCAGGGAAACACTGAAGCTTTCTTT. Translated, it gives CASGSTQGNTEAFF.

The V gene is TRBV12-3 or TRBV12-4, the J gene TRBJ1-2; 7 nucleotides line up with TRBD1. The CDR3 totals 11 residues. V lost 7 bases and J lost 7; bases outside the gene matches: 3. CDR3: CASTYRGGYTF. In DNA form, the CDR3 reads TGTGCCAGCACCTACAGGGGTGGCTACACCTTC.

This clonotype occurred many times. The chain employs TRBV6-1 and TRBJ2-7; perhaps TRBD2 as D (5 bases). From germline, CDR1 is MNHNS and CDR2 SASEGT. The CDR3 loop spans 13 amino acids. Trimming took 5 bases from V and 9 from J, leaving 17 bases between them. The CDR3 reads CASSRTHGVGQYF. The CDR3 DNA follows: TGTGCCAGCAGTCGGACGCACGGGGTCGGGCAGTACTTC.